The rows below give T cell receptor beta chains drawn from one sample of a study of T cells in Graves' hyperthyroidism and ophthalmopathy. TCRdb called the multiplex PCR reads again in MiXCR, with one record for every CDR3 protein. The table records around 500,000 distinct CDR3 sequences, roughly 22% of them present only once. The sample consisted of blood. The receptors derive from a woman in her 70s with Graves' ophthalmopathy. Both conserved end residues are part of each CDR3. D genes are given only for firm matches. Only some rows state a clone size, as once, few, many or a class for expanded clones.

j_call,clone_size,v_call,d_call,cdr3_aa,cdr3_nt
TRBJ1-2,many,TRBV12-3/TRBV12-4,NA,CASSPSGGAGSIHGYTF,TGTGCCAGCAGTCCCTCCGGGGGGGCAGGCTCAATTCATGGCTACACCTTC
TRBJ2-7,NA,TRBV6-1,TRBD1,CASSPPDRVYYEQYF,TGTGCCAGCAGTCCCCCGGACAGGGTCTACTACGAGCAGTACTTC
TRBJ2-1,few,TRBV7-9,NA,CASETATYNEQFF,TGTGCCAGCGAGACGGCCACCTACAATGAGCAGTTCTTC
TRBJ2-1,NA,TRBV6-2/TRBV6-3,NA,CASKRSEYNEQFF,TGTGCCAGCAAACGATCCGAATACAATGAGCAGTTCTTC
TRBJ2-7,few,TRBV14,NA,CASSQVPSEQYF,TGTGCCAGCAGCCAAGTTCCAAGTGAGCAGTACTTC
TRBJ1-3,NA,TRBV6-9,TRBD1,CASSFQGALGNTIYF,TGTGCCAGCAGTTTCCAGGGGGCTCTTGGAAACACCATATATTTT
TRBJ1-3,NA,TRBV3-1,NA,CASSQGGLAAGNTIYF,TGTGCCAGCAGCCAAGGGGGACTTGCGGCTGGAAACACCATATATTTT
TRBJ1-5,few,TRBV19,NA,CASSIGSRGGNQPQHF,TGTGCCAGTAGTATAGGGAGCAGGGGAGGCAATCAGCCCCAGCATTTT
TRBJ1-1,few,TRBV20-1,TRBD1,CSAPGQGGPEAFF,TGCAGTGCTCCCGGACAGGGAGGACCTGAAGCTTTCTTT
TRBJ2-7,NA,TRBV5-1,TRBD2,CASSWGLAGGSYEQYF,TGCGCCAGCAGCTGGGGACTAGCGGGAGGCTCCTACGAGCAGTACTTC